This T cell receptor beta chain was recovered during a study of blood T cell repertoires in COVID-19. Assignments of participants to cohorts depended upon their own reported clinical history. Recovery meant two consecutive negative NP/OP PCR tests, professional clearance, or resolved symptoms. TCRdb keeps only in-frame clones here, not all; method: immunoSEQ multiplex PCR. The sample has some 530,000 clones; approximately 91% are singletons. Germline CDR1 KGHDR, CDR2 SFDVKD. The CDR3 has 14 residues. V lost 4 bases, J lost 3 bases, and 4 bases stayed unmatched. The source of this sequence is a woman in her fifties or sixties who had recovered from COVID-19. Sample: PBMCs or T cells enriched from blood (not recorded which). The chain uses TRBV24-1 and TRBJ2-7, with 8 bases aligning to TRBD1. Here the CDR3 reads CATSDPTGGYEQYF. The CDR3 nucleotides are TGTGCCACCAGTGACCCAACAGGGGGCTACGAGCAGTACTTC.